Below are 21 T cell receptor beta chains sequenced from a single sample in a study of T cell responses to AZD1222 COVID-19 vaccine. Method: immunoSEQ multiplex PCR; TCRdb's copy keeps in-frame clones and lacks some. The sample shows some 120,000 clones, over 75% of them seen only once. This sample comprised peripheral blood, obtained on day 0 of MenACWY control vaccination. These receptor sequences come from an adult in good health.

This rearrangement joins TRBV5-1 to TRBJ1-3; no definite D call. The CDR3 loop spans 14 amino acids. CDR1 is SGHRS, CDR2 YFSETQ, per germline. V was pared by 0 bases and J by 2 bases, with 6 bases between. The CDR3 DNA sequence: TGCGCCAGCAGCTTGGGGATGCCTGGAAACACCATATATTTT. It encodes CASSLGMPGNTIYF.

The J gene is TRBJ1-1, the V gene TRBV4-2; 8 nucleotides agree with TRBD1. This CDR3 spans 15 amino acids. Germline V gene lookup returns CDR1 LGHNA and CDR2 YNFKEQ. V was pared by 3 bases and J by 1 base, with 4 bases of the junction left unmatched. CDR3 in DNA: TGTGCCAGCAGCCACCTCAGGGGGCAGAACACTGAAGCTTTCTTT. Translating gives CASSHLRGQNTEAFF.

The chain links TRBV24-1 to TRBJ2-7, with D maybe TRBD1 (6 bases). Germline V lookup: CDR1 KGHDR, CDR2 SFDVKD. This CDR3 has 14 amino acids. Trimming stripped 7 bases from V and 1 base from J, with 13 bases between. The chain's CDR3 is CATSTPDRSYEQYF. In DNA form, the CDR3 reads TGTGCCACCAGCACCCCGGACAGATCCTACGAGCAGTACTTC.

The chain has TRBV6-4 and TRBJ2-1, with D possibly being TRBD2 (5 bases). The germline V gene has CDR1 MRHNA and CDR2 SNTAGT. CDR3 size: 14 residues. V was clipped by 1 base and J by 6 bases, with 10 bases between them. CDR3 region: CASSDLMGANEQFF. CDR3 DNA: TGTGCCAGCAGTGACTTGATGGGAGCCAATGAGCAGTTCTTC.

The chain carries TRBV3-1 (or the pseudogene TRBV3-2) and TRBJ1-6, with TRBD1 identical over 7 bases. The CDR3 extends over 14 amino acids. Trimming took 0 bases from V and 9 from J; bases not matched to a gene: 2. Germline CDR1 and CDR2: LGHDT and YNNKEL (reference sequence). The CDR3 DNA reads as TGTGCCAGCAGCCAAGATCAGGGGGGTTCACCCCTCCACTTT. Translation gives CASSQDQGGSPLHF.

The gene calls are TRBV19 and TRBJ1-5; a weak D match, TRBD1 (6 bases). The germline V gene has CDR1 LNHDA and CDR2 SQIVND (reference sequence). With 4 bases removed from V and 3 bases from J, the gap between germline ends came to 19 bases. The CDR3 consists of 17 residues. CDR3 residues: CASSTEFTGQFNQPQHF. DNA for the CDR3: TGTGCCAGTAGTACCGAATTCACTGGACAGTTCAATCAGCCCCAGCATTTT.

This sequence joins TRBV3-1 (or the pseudogene TRBV3-2) and TRBJ1-1, with D hard to call. V lost 0 bases, J lost 0 bases, and 5 bases lay in between. This CDR3 region has 14 residues. Germline values: CDR1 LGHDT, CDR2 YNNKEL (reference sequence). Written as DNA, the CDR3 is TGTGCCAGCAGCCAAGATTCCGTGAACACTGAAGCTTTCTTT. It specifies CASSQDSVNTEAFF.

The chain combines TRBV15 with TRBJ2-2; weak D call: TRBD2 (5 bases). Germline V gene lookup returns CDR1 LNHNV and CDR2 YYDKDF (reference sequence). The V gene lost 0 bases and the J gene lost 3 bases, with 8 bases spanning the gap. The CDR3 consists of 15 residues. CDR3 sequence (DNA): TGTGCCACCAGCAGAGATCGGGGATACACCGGGGAGCTGTTTTTT. The encoded protein is CATSRDRGYTGELFF.

J is TRBJ1-2 and V is TRBV7-2; TRBD1 matches 7 bases. Trimming took 4 bases from V and 3 from J; bases not matched to a gene: 5. Germline CDR1 reads SGHTA; CDR2 reads FQGNSA. CDR3 length: 14 amino acids. The CDR3 sequence is CASSYNQGDYGYTF. In nucleotides, the CDR3 is TGTGCCAGCAGCTACAATCAGGGGGACTATGGCTACACCTTC.

The chain employs TRBV4-3 and TRBJ2-7; no clear D. CDR3 length: 17 amino acids. V shed 3 bases and J shed 0 bases, with 18 bases lying between them. CDR1 is LGHNA, CDR2 YSLEER, per germline. The CDR3 DNA reads TGCGCCAGCAGCCACCGAACCGGATACAGTGCCTCCTACGAGCAGTACTTC. Translation gives CASSHRTGYSASYEQYF.

This clone was observed a single time. The chain combines TRBV6-2 or TRBV6-3 with TRBJ1-2, with TRBD1 matching over 7 bases. J lost 8 bases, V lost 0 bases, and 9 bases had no gene match. The CDR3 loop spans 15 amino acids. From germline, CDR1 is MNHEY and CDR2 SVGEGT. CDR3 DNA sequence: TGTGCCAGCAGTTACTCGGGGGACAGAGGTCGCGGCTACACCTTC. This translates into CASSYSGDRGRGYTF.

V usage is TRBV11-1 and J usage is TRBJ2-4; D perhaps matches TRBD2 (5 bases). The V and J ends lost 5 bases and 1 base respectively, with 12 bases between them. Germline CDR1 and CDR2: SGHAT and FQDESV (reference sequence). The CDR3 has 15 residues. CDR3 protein: CASSERERAKNIQYF. The CDR3 bases are TGTGCCAGCAGCGAAAGGGAGCGGGCCAAAAACATTCAGTACTTC.

The DNA of the CDR3 is TGTGCCTGGTCCCCGGGACAAACCTACGAGCAGTACTTC. Residues: CAWSPGQTYEQYF. This chain connects TRBV30 to TRBJ2-7, with D maybe TRBD1 (6 bases). The CDR3 has 13 residues. V was shortened by 5 bases and J by 2 bases, with 13 bases between the two germline ends. Germline loops: CDR1 GTSNPN, CDR2 SVGIG (reference sequence).

This clone has only one observation. The chain is built from TRBV7-2 and TRBJ1-1, with D unclear. Germline CDR1 and CDR2: SGHTA and FQGNSA. The CDR3 sequence is 13 residues long. Trimming removed 7 bases from V and 5 bases from J, with 14 bases in between. CDR3 in amino acids: CASTLGSWTEAFF. CDR3 DNA: TGTGCCAGCACTTTGGGTAGTTGGACTGAAGCTTTCTTT.

This chain links TRBV28 with TRBJ2-3, with TRBD2 matching 10 bases. This CDR3 spans 15 amino acids. In germline, CDR1 is MDHEN, CDR2 SYDVKM. With V trimmed by 6 bases and J by 7 bases, 10 bases remained unmatched. The CDR3 nucleotides read TGTGCCAGCAGCCGCTCTAGCGGGGGAGGGAATACGCAGTATTTT. This sequence encodes CASSRSSGGGNTQYF.

The CDR3 DNA sequence: TGTGCCACCAGCCGGGACAGGGGGGGTGGCTACACCTTC. Amino acids: CATSRDRGGGYTF. The chain uses TRBV15 and TRBJ1-2; 11 bases fit TRBD1. Unmatched junction bases numbered 3, after V lost 5 bases and J lost 7 bases. The CDR3 consists of 13 residues. Germline CDR1 LNHNV, CDR2 YYDKDF (reference sequence).

The V call is TRBV7-2, the J call TRBJ2-2; D is possibly TRBD2 (6 bases). CDR3 length: 13 residues. Germline V CDR1 and CDR2: SGHTA, FQGNSA. V dropped 7 bases and J dropped 6 bases, with 12 bases sitting between them. This chain's CDR3 is CASTGVRAGELFF. The DNA for the CDR3 is TGTGCCAGCACGGGGGTACGGGCCGGGGAGCTGTTTTTT.

This clone was seen a handful of times. This chain's CDR3 is CASRTGDFEAFF. For the CDR3, the DNA is TGTGCCAGCAGAACAGGGGATTTCGAAGCTTTCTTT. The chain carries TRBV27 and TRBJ1-1; 7 nucleotides align to TRBD1. Losses at the gene ends were 6 bases for V and 8 bases for J; bases not matched to a gene: 6. CDR3 size: 12 residues. Germline V CDR1 and CDR2: MNHEY, SMNVEV (reference sequence).

This clone was found once. The V gene is TRBV6-5, the J gene TRBJ2-3, with TRBD2 identical over 13 bases. The CDR3 extends over 16 amino acids. J was trimmed by 4 bases and V by 2 bases; bases with no gene match: 3. Germline V gene sequence: CDR1 MNHEY, CDR2 SVGAGI. CDR3 bases: TGTGCCAGCAGTTACCGGACTAGCGGGGGTGCAGATACGCAGTATTTT. Protein product: CASSYRTSGGADTQYF.

This clone was seen a single time. V usage is TRBV28 and J usage is TRBJ1-4; TRBD1 is a possible D gene (6 bases). Germline lookup yields CDR1 MDHEN and CDR2 SYDVKM. The CDR3 length is 14 residues. V shed 7 bases and J shed 11 bases, with 20 bases lying between them. The CDR3 loop reads CASTKPPQGPKLFF. The CDR3 nucleotides read TGTGCCAGCACCAAACCCCCCCAGGGGCCCAAACTGTTTTTT.

The CDR3, as DNA: TGTGCCAGCAGCTTGGTCCGGGGCCCGAACACTGAAGCTTTCTTT. Its translation is CASSLVRGPNTEAFF. This chain uses TRBV5-5 with TRBJ1-1; weak D call: TRBD1 (5 bases). Germline V gene lookup returns CDR1 SGHKS and CDR2 YYEKEE (reference sequence). This CDR3 contains 15 residues. Trimming took 0 bases from V and 1 from J, leaving 10 bases between them.